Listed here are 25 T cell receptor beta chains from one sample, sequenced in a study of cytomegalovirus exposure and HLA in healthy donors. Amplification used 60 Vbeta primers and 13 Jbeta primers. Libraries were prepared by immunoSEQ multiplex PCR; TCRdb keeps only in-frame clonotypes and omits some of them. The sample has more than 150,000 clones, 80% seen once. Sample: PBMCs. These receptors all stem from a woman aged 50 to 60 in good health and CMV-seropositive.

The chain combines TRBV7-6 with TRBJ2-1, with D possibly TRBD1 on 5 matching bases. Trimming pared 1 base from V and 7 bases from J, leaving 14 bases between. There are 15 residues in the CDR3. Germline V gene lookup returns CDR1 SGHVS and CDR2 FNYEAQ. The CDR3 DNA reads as TGTGCCAGCAGCTTAGGTCAGGGTACTTTGAATGAGCAGTTCTTC. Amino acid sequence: CASSLGQGTLNEQFF. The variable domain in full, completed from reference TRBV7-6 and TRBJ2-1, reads GAGVSQSPRYKVTKRGQDVALRCDPISGHVSLYWYRQALGQGPEFLTYFNYEAQQDKSGLPNDRFSAERPEGSISTLTIQRTEQRDSAMYRCASSLGQGTLNEQFFGPGTRLTVL.

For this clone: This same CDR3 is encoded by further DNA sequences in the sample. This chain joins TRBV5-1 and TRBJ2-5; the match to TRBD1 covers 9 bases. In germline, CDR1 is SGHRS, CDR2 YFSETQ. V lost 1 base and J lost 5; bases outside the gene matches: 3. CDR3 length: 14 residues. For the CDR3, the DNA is TGCGCCAGCAGCTTGACAGGGGGCGGTGAGACCCAGTACTTC. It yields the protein CASSLTGGGETQYF.

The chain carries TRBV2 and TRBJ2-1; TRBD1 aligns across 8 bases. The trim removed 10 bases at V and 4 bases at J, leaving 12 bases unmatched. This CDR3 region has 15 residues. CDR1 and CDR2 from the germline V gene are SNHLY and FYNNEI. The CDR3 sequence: CATSKDRADYNEQFF. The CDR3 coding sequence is TGTGCCACCTCGAAGGACAGGGCGGATTACAATGAGCAGTTCTTC.

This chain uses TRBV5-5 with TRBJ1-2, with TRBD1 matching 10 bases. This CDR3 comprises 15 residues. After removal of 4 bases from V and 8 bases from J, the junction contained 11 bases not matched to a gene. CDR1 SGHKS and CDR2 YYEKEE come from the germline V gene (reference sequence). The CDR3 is CASSRIGTGDRGYTF. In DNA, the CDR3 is TGTGCCAGCAGCAGGATCGGGACAGGGGACCGGGGCTACACCTTC.

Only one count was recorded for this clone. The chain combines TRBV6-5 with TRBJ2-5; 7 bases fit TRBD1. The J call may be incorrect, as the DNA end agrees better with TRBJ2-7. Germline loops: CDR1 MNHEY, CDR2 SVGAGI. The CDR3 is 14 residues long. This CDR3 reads CASRSTGFSYEQYF. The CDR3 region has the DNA TGTGCCAGCAGGTCGACAGGGTTCTCCTACGAGCAGTACTTC.

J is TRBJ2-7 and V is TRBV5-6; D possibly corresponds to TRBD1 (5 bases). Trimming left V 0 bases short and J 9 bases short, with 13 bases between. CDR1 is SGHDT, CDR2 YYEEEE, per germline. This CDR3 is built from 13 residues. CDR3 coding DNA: TGTGCCAGCAGCTTGGGACCCGTTCAGGGGCAGTACTTC. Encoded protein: CASSLGPVQGQYF.

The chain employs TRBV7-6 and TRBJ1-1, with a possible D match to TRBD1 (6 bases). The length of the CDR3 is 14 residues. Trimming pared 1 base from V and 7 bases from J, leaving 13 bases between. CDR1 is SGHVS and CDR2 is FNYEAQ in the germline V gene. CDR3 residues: CASSLVGGADEAFF. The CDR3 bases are TGTGCCAGCAGCTTAGTAGGGGGGGCTGATGAAGCTTTCTTT.

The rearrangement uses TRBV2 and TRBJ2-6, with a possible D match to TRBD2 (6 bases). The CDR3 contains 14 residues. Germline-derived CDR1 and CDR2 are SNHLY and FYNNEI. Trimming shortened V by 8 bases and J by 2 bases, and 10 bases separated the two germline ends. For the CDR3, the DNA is TGTGCCAGCGCGGGGATAACTGGGGCCAACGTCCTGACTTTC. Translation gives CASAGITGANVLTF.

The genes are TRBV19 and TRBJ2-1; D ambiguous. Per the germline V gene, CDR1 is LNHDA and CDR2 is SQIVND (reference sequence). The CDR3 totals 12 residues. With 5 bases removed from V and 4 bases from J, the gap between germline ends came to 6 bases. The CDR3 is CASSSGYNEQFF. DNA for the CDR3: TGTGCCAGTAGTTCCGGTTACAATGAGCAGTTCTTC.

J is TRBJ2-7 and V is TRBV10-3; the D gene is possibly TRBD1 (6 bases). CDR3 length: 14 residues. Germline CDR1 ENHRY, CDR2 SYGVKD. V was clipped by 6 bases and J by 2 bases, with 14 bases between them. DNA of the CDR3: TGTGCCATCAGGTTTACAGGGAATACCTACGAGCAGTACTTC. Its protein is CAIRFTGNTYEQYF.

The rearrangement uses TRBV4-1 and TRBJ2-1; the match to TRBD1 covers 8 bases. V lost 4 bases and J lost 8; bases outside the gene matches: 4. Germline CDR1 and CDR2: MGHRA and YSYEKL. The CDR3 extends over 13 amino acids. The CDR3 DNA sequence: TGCGCCAGCAGCCGACAGGGGTGGGATGAGCAGTTCTTC. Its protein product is CASSRQGWDEQFF.

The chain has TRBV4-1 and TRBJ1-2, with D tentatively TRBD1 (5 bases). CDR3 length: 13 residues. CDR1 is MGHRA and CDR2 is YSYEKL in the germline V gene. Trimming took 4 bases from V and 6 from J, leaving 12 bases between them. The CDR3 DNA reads TGCGCCAGCAGCCCTGGTCGGGGGGATGGCTACACCTTC. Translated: CASSPGRGDGYTF.

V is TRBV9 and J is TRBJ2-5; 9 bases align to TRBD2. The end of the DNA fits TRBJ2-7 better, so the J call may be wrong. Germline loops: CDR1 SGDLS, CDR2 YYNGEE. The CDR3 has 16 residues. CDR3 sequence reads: CASSVGGSGSVYEQYF. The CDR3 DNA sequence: TGTGCCAGCAGCGTAGGCGGTAGCGGGAGTGTGTACGAGCAGTACTTC.

Written as DNA, the CDR3 is TGCGCCAGCAGCACGGGACAGCATAATGAAAAACTGTTTTTT. It is translated as CASSTGQHNEKLFF. This chain uses TRBV5-1 with TRBJ1-4, with 7 nucleotides matching TRBD1. CDR3 length equals 14 residues. In germline, CDR1 is SGHRS, CDR2 YFSETQ. Trimming cost V 4 bases and J 4 bases; bases outside gene matches: 4.

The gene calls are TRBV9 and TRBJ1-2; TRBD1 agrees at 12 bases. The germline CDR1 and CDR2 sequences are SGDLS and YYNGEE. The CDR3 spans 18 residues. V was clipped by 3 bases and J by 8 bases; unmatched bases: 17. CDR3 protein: CASSGREGQGALIRGYTF. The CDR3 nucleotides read TGTGCCAGCAGCGGTAGAGAGGGACAGGGGGCATTAATTCGGGGCTACACCTTC.

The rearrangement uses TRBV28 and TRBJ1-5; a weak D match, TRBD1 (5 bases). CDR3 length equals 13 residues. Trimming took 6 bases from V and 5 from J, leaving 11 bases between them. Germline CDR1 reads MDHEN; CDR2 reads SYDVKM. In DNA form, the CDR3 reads TGTGCCAGCAGGCCACAGGTCCATCAGCCCCAGCATTTT. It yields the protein CASRPQVHQPQHF.

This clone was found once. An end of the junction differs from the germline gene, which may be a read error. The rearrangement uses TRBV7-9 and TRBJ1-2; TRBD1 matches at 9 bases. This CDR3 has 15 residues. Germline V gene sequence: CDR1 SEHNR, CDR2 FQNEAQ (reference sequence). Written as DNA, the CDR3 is TGTTCCAGCAGCTCCGGGGGACAGGGCCCCTATGGCTACACCTTC. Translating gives CSSSSGGQGPYGYTF.

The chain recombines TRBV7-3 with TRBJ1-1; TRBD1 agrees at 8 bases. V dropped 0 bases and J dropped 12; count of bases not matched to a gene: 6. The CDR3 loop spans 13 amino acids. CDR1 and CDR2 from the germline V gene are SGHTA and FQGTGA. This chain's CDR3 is CASSLTPDRVSFF. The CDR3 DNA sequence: TGTGCCAGCAGCTTAACCCCGGACAGGGTATCTTTCTTT.

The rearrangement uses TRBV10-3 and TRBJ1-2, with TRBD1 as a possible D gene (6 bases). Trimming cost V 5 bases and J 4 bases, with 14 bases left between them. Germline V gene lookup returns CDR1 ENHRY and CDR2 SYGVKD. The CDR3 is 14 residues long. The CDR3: CAISSDSEVYGYTF. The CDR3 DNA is TGTGCCATCAGTTCGGACAGCGAGGTCTATGGCTACACCTTC.

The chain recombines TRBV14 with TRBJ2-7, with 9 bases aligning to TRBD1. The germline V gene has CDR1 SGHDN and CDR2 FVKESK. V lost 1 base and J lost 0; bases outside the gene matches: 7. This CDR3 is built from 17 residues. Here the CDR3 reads CASSQVLDRGNSYEQYF. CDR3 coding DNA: TGTGCCAGCAGCCAAGTTCTGGACAGGGGCAACTCCTACGAGCAGTACTTC.

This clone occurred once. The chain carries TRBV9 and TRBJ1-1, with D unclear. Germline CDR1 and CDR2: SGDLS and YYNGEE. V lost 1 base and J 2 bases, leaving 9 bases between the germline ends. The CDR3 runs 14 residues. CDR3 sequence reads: CASSVSDSNTEAFF. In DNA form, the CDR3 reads TGTGCCAGCAGCGTATCTGACTCTAACACTGAAGCTTTCTTT.

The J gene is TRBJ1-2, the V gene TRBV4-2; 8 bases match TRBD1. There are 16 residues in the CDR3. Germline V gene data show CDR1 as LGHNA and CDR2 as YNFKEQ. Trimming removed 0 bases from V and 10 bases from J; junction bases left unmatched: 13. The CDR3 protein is CASSQERDRRLPDYTF. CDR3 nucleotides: TGTGCCAGCAGCCAAGAAAGGGACAGGCGGCTCCCGGACTACACCTTC.

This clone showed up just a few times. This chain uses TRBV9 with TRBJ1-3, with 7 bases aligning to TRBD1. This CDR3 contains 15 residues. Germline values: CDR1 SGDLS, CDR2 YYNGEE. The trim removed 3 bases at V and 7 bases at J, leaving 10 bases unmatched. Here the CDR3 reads CASSALQTGTNTIYF. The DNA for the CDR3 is TGTGCCAGCAGCGCCCTTCAGACAGGGACGAACACCATATATTTT. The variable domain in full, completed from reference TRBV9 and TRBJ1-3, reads DSGVTQTPKHLITATGQRVTLRCSPRSGDLSVYWYQQSLDQGLQFLIQYYNGEERAKGNILERFSAQQFPDLHSELNLSSLELGDSALYFCASSALQTGTNTIYFGEGSWLTVV.

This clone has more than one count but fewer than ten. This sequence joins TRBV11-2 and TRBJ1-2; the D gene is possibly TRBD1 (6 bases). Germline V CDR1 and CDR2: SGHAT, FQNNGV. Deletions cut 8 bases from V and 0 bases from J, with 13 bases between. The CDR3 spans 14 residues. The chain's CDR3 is CASGVQGANYGYTF. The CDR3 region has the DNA TGTGCCAGCGGAGTACAGGGAGCTAACTATGGCTACACCTTC.

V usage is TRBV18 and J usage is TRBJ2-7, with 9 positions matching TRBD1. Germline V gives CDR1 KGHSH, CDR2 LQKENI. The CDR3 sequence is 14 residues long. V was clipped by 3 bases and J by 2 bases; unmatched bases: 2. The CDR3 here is CASSPRTGAYEQYF. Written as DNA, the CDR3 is TGTGCCAGCTCACCGAGGACAGGGGCCTACGAGCAGTACTTC.